What follows describes a single TCR beta chain. The entry originates in a study of blood T cell repertoires in COVID-19. Some clones are missing from TCRdb's copy, which holds only in-frame ones; the method was immunoSEQ multiplex PCR. The sample consists of 200,000 or so clones, approximately 87% of them appearing once. V was clipped by 5 bases and J by 9 bases, with 11 bases between them. Germline V gene lookup returns CDR1 MGHDK and CDR2 SYGVNS. CDR3 length: 12 amino acids. The chain joins TRBV25-1 to TRBJ2-1, with D perhaps matching TRBD2 (5 bases). The source of this sequence is a person between 65 and 79 years old with COVID-19, enrolled during active disease. Input material: peripheral blood. The DNA for the CDR3 is TGTGCCAGCAGTCTTCTAGAGGGTGAGCAGTTCTTC. Translating it yields CASSLLEGEQFF.